This TCR beta chain stems from a study of CD8 T cells in Susac syndrome. Study details: Active disease was present in over five of the sequenced Susac syndrome patients, and remission in under 10.

Deletions cut 2 bases from V and 2 bases from J, with 9 bases between. The CDR3 has 14 amino acids. Germline loops: CDR1 KGHSH, CDR2 LQKENI. Negative isolation was used for CD8+ and CD4+ T cells and FACS enrichment for TEMRA cells. General observations from the study: Susac-specific public clones were found in total CD8+ and CD8+ TEMRA repertoires, numbering some 17 and five, respectively.

An input of about 0.5 to 1 ug of RNA was subjected to reverse transcription using random hexamers. Via MiXCR, TCRdb re-called the immunoSEQ multiplex PCR reads, giving one row per CDR3 protein. The table has 70,000 to 85,000 distinct CDR3 sequences, roughly 96% seen once. Details on this clonotype: Its antigen remains unknown.

The V and J genes are TRBV18 and TRBJ1-1, with D possibly matching TRBD1 (5 bases). The sequence came from a human donor with Susac syndrome. Sequenced sample: CD8+ T cells from PBMCs. The CDR3 region has the DNA TGTGCCAGCTCACCAAGCACAGGTAACACTGAAGCTTTCTTT. As protein: CASSPSTGNTEAFF.